These 9 T cell receptor beta chains came from one sample sequenced in a study of blood T cell repertoires in COVID-19. TCRdb keeps only in-frame clones here, not all; method: immunoSEQ multiplex PCR. The sample consists of under 250,000 clones, roughly 83% of them appearing once. The sequencing input was peripheral blood. The receptors come from a woman of 80 years or more with COVID-19, enrolled during active disease.

Only one count was recorded for this clone. The chain recombines TRBV5-1 with TRBJ2-2; the match to TRBD2 covers 14 bases. CDR1 and CDR2 from the germline V gene are SGHRS and YFSETQ. CDR3 length: 18 amino acids. The V and J ends lost 1 base and 1 base, in that order; junction bases with no gene match: 3. This chain's CDR3 is CASSLRGLAGGNTGELFF. The CDR3 DNA reads TGCGCCAGCAGCTTGAGAGGACTAGCGGGGGGGAACACCGGGGAGCTGTTTTTT.

This clone was counted once. The CDR3 is CASSLGLPGDSPLHF. The CDR3 DNA is TGTGCCAGCAGCCTGGGCCTCCCGGGGGACTCACCCCTCCACTTT. The chain combines TRBV3-1 (or the pseudogene TRBV3-2) with TRBJ1-6, with D tentatively TRBD1 (5 bases). The CDR3 has 15 amino acids. In germline, CDR1 is LGHDT, CDR2 YNNKEL (reference sequence). V was pared by 4 bases and J by 10 bases, with 17 bases between.

This chain uses TRBV5-1 with TRBJ1-6, with D perhaps TRBD1 (5 bases). The CDR3 is 14 residues long. Germline loops: CDR1 SGHRS, CDR2 YFSETQ. Trimming cost V 0 bases and J 13 bases, with 14 bases left between them. The CDR3 is CASSLDLGGEPLHF. In DNA form, the CDR3 reads TGCGCCAGCAGCTTGGATTTGGGGGGGGAGCCCCTCCACTTT.

J is TRBJ1-5 and V is TRBV30; 12 bases align to TRBD1. V shed 5 bases, J shed 6 bases, and the junction held 2 bases outside the gene matches. The germline V gene has CDR1 GTSNPN and CDR2 SVGIG (reference sequence). The CDR3 totals 13 residues. This chain's CDR3 is CAWGTGGGQPQHF. The DNA of the CDR3 is TGTGCCTGGGGGACAGGGGGCGGTCAGCCCCAGCATTTT.

This chain connects TRBV6-7 to TRBJ1-5; 9 nucleotides match TRBD1. TRBV6-7 is known as an ORF, though its function is uncertain. The CDR3 runs 15 residues. Trimming cost V 2 bases and J 4 bases; bases outside gene matches: 3. CDR3 residues: CASSYPDRGNQPQHF. In DNA, the CDR3 is TGTGCCAGCAGTTACCCAGACAGGGGGAATCAGCCCCAGCATTTT.

The chain combines TRBV2 with TRBJ2-2, with TRBD2 matching 7 bases. Germline V gene sequence: CDR1 SNHLY, CDR2 FYNNEI. CDR3 length: 15 amino acids. V gave up 2 bases and J gave up 5 bases; unmatched junction bases: 5. In DNA, the CDR3 is TGTGCCAGCAGTGAATTTTTGCGGGGGACCGGGGAGCTGTTTTTT. The encoded protein is CASSEFLRGTGELFF.

The V gene is TRBV6-4, the J gene TRBJ2-3; a weak D match, TRBD2 (5 bases). Germline V gene data show CDR1 as MRHNA and CDR2 as SNTAGT. Between the trimmed V and J ends, which lost 8 bases and 2 bases, there was a span of 17 bases. The CDR3 is 15 residues long. CDR3: CASSTDYRYTDTQYF. The DNA for the CDR3 is TGTGCCAGCTCCACAGACTACCGGTACACAGATACGCAGTATTTT.

This clone was counted a single time. This chain uses TRBV19 with TRBJ1-5; possible D gene TRBD1, 6 bases. Germline loops: CDR1 LNHDA, CDR2 SQIVND (reference sequence). CDR3 length: 17 amino acids. Trimming cost V 5 bases and J 3 bases, with 20 bases left between them. The CDR3 sequence is CASSSQGYALDNQPQHF. The CDR3, as DNA: TGTGCCAGTAGTTCCCAGGGGTATGCACTCGACAATCAGCCCCAGCATTTT.

The chain couples TRBV30 to TRBJ1-5; D not resolved. The ends were cut back, 0 bases at V and 2 bases at J, with 11 bases in the middle. Germline CDR1 GTSNPN, CDR2 SVGIG (reference sequence). The CDR3 totals 15 residues. CDR3 nucleotide sequence: TGTGCCTGGAGTGTATCCGGGTATGGCAATCAGCCCCAGCATTTT. Its translation: CAWSVSGYGNQPQHF. The full variable domain, in which reference TRBV30 and TRBJ1-5 provide the parts outside the CDR3, is SQTIHQWPATLVQPVGSPLSLECTVEGTSNPNLYWYRQAAGRGLQLLFYSVGIGQISSEVPQNLSASRPQDRQFILSSKKLLLSDSGFYLCAWSVSGYGNQPQHFGDGTRLSIL.